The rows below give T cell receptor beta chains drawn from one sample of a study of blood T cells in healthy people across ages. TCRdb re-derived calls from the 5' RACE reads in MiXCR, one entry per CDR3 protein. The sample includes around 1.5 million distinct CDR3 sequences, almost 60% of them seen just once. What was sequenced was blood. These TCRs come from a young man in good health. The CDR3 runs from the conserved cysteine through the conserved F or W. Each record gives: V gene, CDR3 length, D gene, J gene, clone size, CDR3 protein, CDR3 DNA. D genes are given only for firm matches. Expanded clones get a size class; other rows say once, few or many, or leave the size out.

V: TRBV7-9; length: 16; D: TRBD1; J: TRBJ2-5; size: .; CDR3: CASSFPGTGDYNEQYF; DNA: TGTGCCAGCAGCTTCCCCGGGACAGGGGACTACAATGAGCAGTACTTC
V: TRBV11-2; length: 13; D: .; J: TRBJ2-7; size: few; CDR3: CASSLMGAPGQYF; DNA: TGTGCCAGCAGCTTAATGGGGGCCCCAGGGCAGTACTTC
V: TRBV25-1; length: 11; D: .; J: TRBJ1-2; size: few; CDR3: CASSGGAGYTF; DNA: TGTGCCAGCAGTGGGGGGGCTGGCTACACCTTC
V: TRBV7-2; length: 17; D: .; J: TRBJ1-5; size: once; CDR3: CASSLVKAPPGGQPQHF; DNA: TGTGCCAGCAGCTTAGTTAAGGCCCCCCCTGGGGGCCAGCCCCAGCATTTT
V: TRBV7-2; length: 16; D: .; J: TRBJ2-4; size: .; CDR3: CASSSRPGVDKNIQYF; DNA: TGTGCCAGCAGCTCCCGCCCAGGGGTTGACAAAAACATTCAGTACTTC
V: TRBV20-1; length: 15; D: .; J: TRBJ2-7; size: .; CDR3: CSARDGKLHSYEQYF; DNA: TGCAGTGCTAGAGATGGAAAACTACACTCCTACGAGCAGTACTTC
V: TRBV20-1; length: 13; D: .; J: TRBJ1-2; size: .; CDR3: CSARDPGDYGYTF; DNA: TGCAGTGCTAGAGATCCGGGAGACTATGGCTACACCTTC
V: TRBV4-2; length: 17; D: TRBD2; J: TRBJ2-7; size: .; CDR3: CASSRGTSGSASYEQYF; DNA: TGTGCCAGCAGCCGTGGGACTAGCGGATCTGCCTCCTACGAGCAGTACTTC
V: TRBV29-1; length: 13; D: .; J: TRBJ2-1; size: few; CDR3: CSVYGVIGNEQFF; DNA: TGCAGCGTTTACGGGGTGATAGGAAATGAGCAGTTCTTC
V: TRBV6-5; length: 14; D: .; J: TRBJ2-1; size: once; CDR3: CASRDSVLDNEQFF; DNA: TGTGCCAGCAGGGATAGTGTTCTGGACAATGAGCAGTTCTTC
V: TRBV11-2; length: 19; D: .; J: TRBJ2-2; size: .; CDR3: CASSSSGPEGPIGTGELFF; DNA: TGTGCCAGCAGCTCGTCCGGGCCAGAGGGGCCCATAGGGACCGGGGAGCTGTTTTTT
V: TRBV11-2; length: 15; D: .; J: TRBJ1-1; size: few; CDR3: CASSPGLTWNTEAFF; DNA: TGTGCCAGCAGCCCCGGGCTGACCTGGAACACTGAAGCTTTCTTT
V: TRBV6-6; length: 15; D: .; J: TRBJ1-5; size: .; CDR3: CASSYSYGGNQPQHF; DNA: TGTGCCAGCAGTTACTCGTACGGGGGCAATCAGCCCCAGCATTTT
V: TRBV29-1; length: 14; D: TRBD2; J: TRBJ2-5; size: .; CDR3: CSVVAGGGGETQYF; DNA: TGCAGCGTTGTGGCGGGGGGGGGTGGAGAGACCCAGTACTTC